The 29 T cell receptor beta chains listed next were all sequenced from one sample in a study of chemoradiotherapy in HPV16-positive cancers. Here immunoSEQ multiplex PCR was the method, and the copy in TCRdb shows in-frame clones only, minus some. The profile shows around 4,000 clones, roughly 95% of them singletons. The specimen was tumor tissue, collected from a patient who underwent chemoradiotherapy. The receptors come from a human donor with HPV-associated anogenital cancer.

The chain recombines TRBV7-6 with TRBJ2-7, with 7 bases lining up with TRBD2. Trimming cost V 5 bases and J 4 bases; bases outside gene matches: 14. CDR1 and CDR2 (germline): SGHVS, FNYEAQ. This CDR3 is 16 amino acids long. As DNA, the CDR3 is TGTGCCAGCAGCCCTGAGGCGGGAGAAGCGACGTACGAGCAGTACTTC. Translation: CASSPEAGEATYEQYF.

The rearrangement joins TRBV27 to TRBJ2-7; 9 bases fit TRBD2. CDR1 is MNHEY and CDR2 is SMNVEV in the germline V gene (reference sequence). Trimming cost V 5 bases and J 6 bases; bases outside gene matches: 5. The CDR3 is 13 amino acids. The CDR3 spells CASSPTLAGEQYF. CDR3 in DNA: TGTGCCAGCAGTCCGACACTAGCGGGCGAGCAGTACTTC.

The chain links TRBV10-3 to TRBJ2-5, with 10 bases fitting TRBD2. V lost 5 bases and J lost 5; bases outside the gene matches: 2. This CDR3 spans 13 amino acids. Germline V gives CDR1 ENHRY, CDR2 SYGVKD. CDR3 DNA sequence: TGTGCCATCAGTAGCGGGGGGGAGGAGACCCAGTACTTC. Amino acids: CAISSGGEETQYF.

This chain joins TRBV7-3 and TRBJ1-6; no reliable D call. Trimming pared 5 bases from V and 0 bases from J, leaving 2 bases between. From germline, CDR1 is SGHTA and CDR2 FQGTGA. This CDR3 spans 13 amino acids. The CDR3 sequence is CASSVSYNSPLHF. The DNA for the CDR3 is TGTGCCAGCAGCGTCTCCTATAATTCACCCCTCCACTTT.

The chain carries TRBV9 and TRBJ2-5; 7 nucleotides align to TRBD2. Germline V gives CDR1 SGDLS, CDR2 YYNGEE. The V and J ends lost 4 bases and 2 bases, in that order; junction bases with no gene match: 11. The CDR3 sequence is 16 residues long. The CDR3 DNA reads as TGTGCCAGCAGCTCCCTAGCGGCTCTGACTCAAGAGACCCAGTACTTC. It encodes CASSSLAALTQETQYF.

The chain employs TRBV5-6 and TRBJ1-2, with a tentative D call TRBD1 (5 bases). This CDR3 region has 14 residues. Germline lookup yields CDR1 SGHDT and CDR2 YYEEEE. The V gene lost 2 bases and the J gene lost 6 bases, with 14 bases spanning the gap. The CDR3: CASSFLMGGNGYTF. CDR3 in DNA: TGTGCCAGCAGCTTTTTGATGGGGGGGAATGGCTACACCTTC.

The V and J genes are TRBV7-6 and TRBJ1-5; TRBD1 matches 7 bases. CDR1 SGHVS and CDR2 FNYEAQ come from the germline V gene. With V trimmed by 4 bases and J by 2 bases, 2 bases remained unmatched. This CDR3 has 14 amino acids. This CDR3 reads CASSSGTGNQPQHF. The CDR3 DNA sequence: TGTGCCAGCAGCTCCGGGACAGGCAATCAGCCCCAGCATTTT.

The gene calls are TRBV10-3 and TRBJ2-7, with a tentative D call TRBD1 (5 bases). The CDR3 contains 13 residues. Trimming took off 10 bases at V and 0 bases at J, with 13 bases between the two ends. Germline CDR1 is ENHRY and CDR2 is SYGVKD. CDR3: CATRETASYEQYF. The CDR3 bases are TGTGCCACTCGCGAGACAGCCTCCTACGAGCAGTACTTC.

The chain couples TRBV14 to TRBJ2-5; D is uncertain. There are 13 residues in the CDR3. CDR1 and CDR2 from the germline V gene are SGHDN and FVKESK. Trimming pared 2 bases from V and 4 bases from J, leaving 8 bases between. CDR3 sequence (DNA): TGTGCCAGCAGCCAAAATCAAGGAGAGACCCAGTACTTC. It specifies CASSQNQGETQYF.

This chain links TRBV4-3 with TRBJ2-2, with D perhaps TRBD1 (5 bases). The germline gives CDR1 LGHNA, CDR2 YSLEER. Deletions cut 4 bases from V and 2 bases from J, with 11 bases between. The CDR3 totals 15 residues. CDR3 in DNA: TGCGCCAGCAGCCGAGACAGCCACAACACCGGGGAGCTGTTTTTT. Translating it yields CASSRDSHNTGELFF.

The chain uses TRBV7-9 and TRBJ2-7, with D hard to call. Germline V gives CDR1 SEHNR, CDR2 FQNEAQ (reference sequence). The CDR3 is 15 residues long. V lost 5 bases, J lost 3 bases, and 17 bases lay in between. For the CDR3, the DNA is TGTGCCAGCAGCCCCTCGGGCAGGTCGAGCTACGAGCAGTACTTC. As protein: CASSPSGRSSYEQYF.

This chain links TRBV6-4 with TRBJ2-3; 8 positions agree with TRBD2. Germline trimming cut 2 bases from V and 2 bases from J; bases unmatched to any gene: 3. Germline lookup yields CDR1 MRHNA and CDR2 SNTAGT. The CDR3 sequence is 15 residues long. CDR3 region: CASSDRSGATDTQYF. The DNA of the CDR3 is TGTGCCAGCAGTGACCGTAGCGGGGCCACAGATACGCAGTATTTT.

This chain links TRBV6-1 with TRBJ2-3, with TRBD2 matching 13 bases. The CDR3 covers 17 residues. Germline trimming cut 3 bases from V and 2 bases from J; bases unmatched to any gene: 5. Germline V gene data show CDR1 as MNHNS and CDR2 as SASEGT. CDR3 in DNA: TGTGCCAGCAGTGAGACTAGCGGGGGGCCTCCCACAGATACGCAGTATTTT. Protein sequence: CASSETSGGPPTDTQYF.

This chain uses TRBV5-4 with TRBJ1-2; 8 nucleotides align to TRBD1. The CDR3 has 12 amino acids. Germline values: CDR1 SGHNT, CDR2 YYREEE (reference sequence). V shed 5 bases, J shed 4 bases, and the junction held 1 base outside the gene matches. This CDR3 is CASRGQAYGYTF. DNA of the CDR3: TGTGCCAGCAGGGGACAGGCCTATGGCTACACCTTC.

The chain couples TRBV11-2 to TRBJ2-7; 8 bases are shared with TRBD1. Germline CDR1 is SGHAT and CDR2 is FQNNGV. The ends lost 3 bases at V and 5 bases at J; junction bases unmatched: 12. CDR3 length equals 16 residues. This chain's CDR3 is CASSFQDRVGGDEQYF. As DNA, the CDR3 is TGTGCCAGCAGCTTCCAGGACAGGGTTGGTGGTGACGAGCAGTACTTC.

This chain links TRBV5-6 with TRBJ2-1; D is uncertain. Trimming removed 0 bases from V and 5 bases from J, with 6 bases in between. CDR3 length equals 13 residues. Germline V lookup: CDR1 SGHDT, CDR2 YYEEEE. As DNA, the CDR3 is TGTGCCAGCAGCTTGGGGGTAGACAATGAGCAGTTCTTC. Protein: CASSLGVDNEQFF.

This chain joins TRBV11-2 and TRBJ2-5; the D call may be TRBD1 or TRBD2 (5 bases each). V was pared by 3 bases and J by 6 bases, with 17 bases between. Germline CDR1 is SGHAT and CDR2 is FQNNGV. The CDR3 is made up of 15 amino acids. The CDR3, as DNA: TGTGCCAGCAGCTTCGAGGGGACGAAAGCAAAGACCCAGTACTTC. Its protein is CASSFEGTKAKTQYF. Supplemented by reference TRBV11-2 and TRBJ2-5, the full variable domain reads EAGVAQSPRYKIIEKRQSVAFWCNPISGHATLYWYQQILGQGPKLLIQFQNNGVVDDSQLPKDRFSAERLKGVDSTLKIQPAKLEDSAVYLCASSFEGTKAKTQYFGPGTRLLVL.

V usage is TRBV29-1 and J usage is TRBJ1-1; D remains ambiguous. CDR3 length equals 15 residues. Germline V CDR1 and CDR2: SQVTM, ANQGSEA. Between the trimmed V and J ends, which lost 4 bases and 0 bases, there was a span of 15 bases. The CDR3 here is CSVVSATRMNTEAFF. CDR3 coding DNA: TGCAGCGTTGTGTCAGCTACGCGTATGAACACTGAAGCTTTCTTT.

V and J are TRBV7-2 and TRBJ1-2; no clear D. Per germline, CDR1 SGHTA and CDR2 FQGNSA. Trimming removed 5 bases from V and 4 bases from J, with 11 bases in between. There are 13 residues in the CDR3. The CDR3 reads CASSPWKGYGYTF. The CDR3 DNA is TGTGCCAGCAGCCCTTGGAAAGGCTATGGCTACACCTTC.

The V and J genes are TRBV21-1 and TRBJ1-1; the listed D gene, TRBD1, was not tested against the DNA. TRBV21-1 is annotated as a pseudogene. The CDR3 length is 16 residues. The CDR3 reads CASSKVGSRAYTEAFF. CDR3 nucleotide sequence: TGTGCCAGCAGCAAAGTGGGCTCCAGGGCCTACACTGAAGCTTTCTTT.

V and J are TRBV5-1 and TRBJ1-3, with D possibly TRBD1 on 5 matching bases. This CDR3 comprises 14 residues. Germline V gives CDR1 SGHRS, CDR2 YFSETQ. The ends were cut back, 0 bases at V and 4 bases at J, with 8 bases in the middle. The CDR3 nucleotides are TGCGCCAGCAGCTTGGCAGGGTACGGAAACACCATATATTTT. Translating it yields CASSLAGYGNTIYF.

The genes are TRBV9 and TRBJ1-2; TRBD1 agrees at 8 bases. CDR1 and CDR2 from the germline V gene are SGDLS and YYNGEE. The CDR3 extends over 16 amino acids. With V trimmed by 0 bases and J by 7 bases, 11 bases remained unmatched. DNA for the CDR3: TGTGCCAGCAGCGTAGTCTCCACCGGGACAGGCGGTGGCTACACCTTC. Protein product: CASSVVSTGTGGGYTF.

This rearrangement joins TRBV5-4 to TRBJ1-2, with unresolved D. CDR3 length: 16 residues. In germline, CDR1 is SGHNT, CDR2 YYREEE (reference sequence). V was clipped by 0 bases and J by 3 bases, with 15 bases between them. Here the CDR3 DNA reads TGTGCCAGCAGCTTGGAGGGTGTCGCGATGTACTATGGCTACACCTTC. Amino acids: CASSLEGVAMYYGYTF. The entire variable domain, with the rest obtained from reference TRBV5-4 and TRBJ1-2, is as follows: ETGVTQSPTHLIKTRGQQVTLRCSSQSGHNTVSWYQQALGQGPQFIFQYYREEENGRGNFPPRFSGLQFPNYSSELNVNALELDDSALYLCASSLEGVAMYYGYTFGSGTRLTVV.

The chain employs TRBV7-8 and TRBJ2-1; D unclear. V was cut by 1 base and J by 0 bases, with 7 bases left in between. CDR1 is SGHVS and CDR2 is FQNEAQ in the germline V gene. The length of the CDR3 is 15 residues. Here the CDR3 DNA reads TGTGCCAGCAGCTTAGTTACGGGCTCCTACAATGAGCAGTTCTTC. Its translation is CASSLVTGSYNEQFF. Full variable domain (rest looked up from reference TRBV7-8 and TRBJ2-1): GAGVSQSPRYKVAKRGQDVALRCDPISGHVSLFWYQQALGQGPEFLTYFQNEAQLDKSGLPSDRFFAERPEGSVSTLKIQRTQQEDSAVYLCASSLVTGSYNEQFFGPGTRLTVL.

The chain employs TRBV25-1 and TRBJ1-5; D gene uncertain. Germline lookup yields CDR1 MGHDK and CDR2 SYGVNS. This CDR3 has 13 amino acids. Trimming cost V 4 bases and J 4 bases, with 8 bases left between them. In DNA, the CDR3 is TGTGCCAGCAGTGTAGAAGGGAATCAGCCCCAGCATTTT. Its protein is CASSVEGNQPQHF.

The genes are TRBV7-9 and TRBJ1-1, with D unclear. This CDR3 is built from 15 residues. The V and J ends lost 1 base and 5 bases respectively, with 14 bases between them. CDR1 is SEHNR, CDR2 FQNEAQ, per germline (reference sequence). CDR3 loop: CASSLGSGSRTEAFF. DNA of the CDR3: TGTGCCAGCAGCTTAGGATCGGGATCTCGGACTGAAGCTTTCTTT.

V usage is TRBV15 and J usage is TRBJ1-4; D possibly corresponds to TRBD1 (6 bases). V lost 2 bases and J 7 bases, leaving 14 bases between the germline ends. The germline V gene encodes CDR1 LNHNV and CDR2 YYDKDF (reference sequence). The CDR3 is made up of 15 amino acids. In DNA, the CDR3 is TGTGCCACCAGCAGACCCGCAGGGGTGACTGAAAAACTGTTTTTT. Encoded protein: CATSRPAGVTEKLFF.

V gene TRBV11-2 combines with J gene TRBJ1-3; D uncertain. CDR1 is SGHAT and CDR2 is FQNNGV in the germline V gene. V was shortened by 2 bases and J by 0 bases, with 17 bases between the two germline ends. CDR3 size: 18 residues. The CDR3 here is CASSLLGQPSYSGNTIYF. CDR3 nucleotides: TGTGCCAGCAGCTTACTTGGGCAGCCAAGTTACTCTGGAAACACCATATATTTT.

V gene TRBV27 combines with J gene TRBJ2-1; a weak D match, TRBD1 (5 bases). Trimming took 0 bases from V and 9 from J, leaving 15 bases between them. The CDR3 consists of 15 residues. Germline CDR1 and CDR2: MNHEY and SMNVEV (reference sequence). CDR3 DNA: TGTGCCAGCAGTTTATCCGGTTTCCAGGGAACTGAGCAGTTCTTC. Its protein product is CASSLSGFQGTEQFF.